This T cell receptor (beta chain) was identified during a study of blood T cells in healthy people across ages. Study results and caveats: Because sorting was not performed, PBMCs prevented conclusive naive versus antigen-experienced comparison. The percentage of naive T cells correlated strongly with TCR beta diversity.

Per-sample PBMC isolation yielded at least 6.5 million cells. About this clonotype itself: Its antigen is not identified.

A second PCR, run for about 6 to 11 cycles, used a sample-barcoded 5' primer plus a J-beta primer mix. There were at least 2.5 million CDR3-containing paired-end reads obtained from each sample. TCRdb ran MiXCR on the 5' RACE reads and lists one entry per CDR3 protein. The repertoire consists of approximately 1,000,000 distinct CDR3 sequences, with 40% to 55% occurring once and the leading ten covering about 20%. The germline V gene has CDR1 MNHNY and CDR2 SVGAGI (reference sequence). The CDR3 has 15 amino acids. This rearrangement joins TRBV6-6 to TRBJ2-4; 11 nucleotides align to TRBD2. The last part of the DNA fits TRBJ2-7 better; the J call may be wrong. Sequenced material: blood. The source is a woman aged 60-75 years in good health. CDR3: CASSYNSGRAYEQYF. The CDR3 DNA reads TGTGCCAGCAGTTACAATAGCGGGAGGGCCTACGAGCAGTACTTC.